Presented here are 8 T cell receptor beta chains from one specimen sequenced in a study of OX40 agonist ivuxolimab in advanced cancers. The method behind the library was the immunoSEQ multiplex PCR assay. Held by TCRdb, this immuneACCESS table contains in-frame sequences only and omits some clones. Under half of the omission traces to an unresolved V gene where checked; the cause of the rest is unknown. The sample includes approximately 74,000 clones, with 90% observed a single time. The top ten clones comprise 1.5% to 2% of the sample. The sample in question was CD4+ or CD8+ T cells sorted from blood, obtained in a trial of the OX40 agonist ivuxolimab. These receptors all come from an adult with an advanced solid tumor such as melanoma, head and neck, liver or kidney cancer.

The chain is built from TRBV11-3 and TRBJ2-6; D gene uncertain. Looked up from germline, CDR1 is SGHNT and CDR2 is YENEEA. This CDR3 has 14 residues. V was clipped by 4 bases and J by 4 bases, with 8 bases between them. CDR3 amino acids: CASSSAVGANVLTF. The CDR3 bases are TGTGCCAGCAGCTCGGCGGTAGGGGCCAACGTCCTGACTTTC.

This clone was counted between two and nine times. In nucleotides, the CDR3 is TGTGCCAGCAGCCCAGGGTATGAGCAGTTCTTC. Its protein is CASSPGYEQFF. The chain links TRBV7-2 to TRBJ2-1; weak D call: TRBD1 (5 bases). The V gene's germline CDR1 is SGHTA and CDR2 FQGNSA. V was cut by 5 bases and J by 8 bases, with 7 bases left in between. The CDR3 consists of 11 residues.

V usage is TRBV11-2 and J usage is TRBJ1-2; perhaps TRBD1 as D (6 bases). The ends were cut back, 1 base at V and 7 bases at J, with 16 bases in the middle. The V gene's germline CDR1 is SGHAT and CDR2 FQNNGV. This CDR3 spans 15 amino acids. The DNA for the CDR3 is TGTGCCAGCAGCTTAGTTCCAGGGGTTGGGAGTGGCTACACCTTC. It is translated as CASSLVPGVGSGYTF.

Only one count was recorded for this clone. This chain uses TRBV27 with TRBJ2-2; TRBD2 aligns across 13 bases. Germline-derived CDR1 and CDR2 are MNHEY and SMNVEV (reference sequence). With V trimmed by 6 bases and J by 3 bases, 4 bases remained unmatched. The CDR3 loop spans 16 amino acids. CDR3 nucleotide sequence: TGTGCCAGCAGCCGGACTAGCGGGGGATACACCGGGGAGCTGTTTTTT. The encoded protein is CASSRTSGGYTGELFF.

The CDR3, as DNA: TGCGCCAGCAGCCCGGTCGGTTCCGCTGGAAACACCATATATTTT. Its translation: CASSPVGSAGNTIYF. This chain joins TRBV5-1 and TRBJ1-3; D not certain. Germline V lookup: CDR1 SGHRS, CDR2 YFSETQ. This CDR3 is 15 amino acids long. V was pared by 4 bases and J by 2 bases, with 13 bases between. Combining the CDR3 with reference TRBV5-1 and TRBJ1-3 gives the whole variable domain KAGVTQTPRYLIKTRGQQVTLSCSPISGHRSVSWYQQTPGQGLQFLFEYFSETQRNKGNFPGRFSGRQFSNSRSEMNVSTLELGDSALYLCASSPVGSAGNTIYFGEGSWLTVV.

The gene calls are TRBV19 and TRBJ1-1; TRBD1 agrees at 12 bases. Trimming cost V 4 bases and J 1 base; bases outside gene matches: 7. The CDR3 is 17 amino acids. The germline CDR1 and CDR2 sequences are LNHDA and SQIVND (reference sequence). CDR3 nucleotides: TGTGCCAGTAGTACGGGACAGGGGGCCGTGGGGAACACTGAAGCTTTCTTT. This translates into CASSTGQGAVGNTEAFF.

The rearrangement links TRBV10-2 to TRBJ2-5; no clear D. V lost 6 bases, J lost 1 base, and 15 bases lay in between. Germline CDR1 is WSHSY and CDR2 is SAAADI. This CDR3 is built from 15 residues. CDR3 DNA sequence: TGCGCCAGCAGGAGCACCGGCGGCCCCCAAGAGACCCAGTACTTC. Encoded protein: CASRSTGGPQETQYF.

This clone was recorded once. The genes are TRBV9 and TRBJ1-2, with 8 nucleotides matching TRBD1. Per germline, CDR1 SGDLS and CDR2 YYNGEE. After removal of 4 bases from V and 4 bases from J, the junction contained 6 bases not matched to a gene. This CDR3 is built from 14 residues. The CDR3 nucleotides read TGTGCCAGCAGCCCCTCAACAGGGGGCTATGGCTACACCTTC. This gives the protein CASSPSTGGYGYTF.